The clone carrying this T cell receptor beta chain was seen more than once but under ten times. The sample comes from a study of response to subunit inactivated influenza vaccine. One entry per CDR3 protein results from TCRdb running MiXCR on the RT-PCR reads. The sample lists 500,000 to 700,000 distinct CDR3 sequences; approximately 20% were seen once. The CDR3 has 15 residues. Germline loops: CDR1 SEHNR, CDR2 FQNEAQ (reference sequence). The ends were cut back, 5 bases at V and 7 bases at J, with 20 bases in the middle. These data also formed part of another study, on T cells expressing NK-cell markers. That study reports: The authors made TCR beta cDNA libraries by 5'RACE template switching. This switching added a universal primer site and UMIs.

The sequences come from CD4+ T cells sorted from PBMCs, collected 11 to 12 days after vaccination. The J gene is TRBJ1-1, the V gene TRBV7-9; the D is unclear. This sequence originates from a man aged 50 or older who received an inactivated influenza vaccine. CDR3: CASSPPGIAGLEAFF. Here the CDR3 DNA reads TGTGCCAGCAGCCCCCCCGGGATAGCTGGACTTGAAGCTTTCTTT. Full variable domain (outside the CDR3, taken from reference TRBV7-9 and TRBJ1-1): DTGVSQNPRHKITKRGQNVTFRCDPISEHNRLYWYRQTLGQGPEFLTYFQNEAQLEKSRLLSDRFSAERPKGSFSTLEIQRTEQGDSAMYLCASSPPGIAGLEAFFGQGTRLTVV.